This record covers a single TCR beta chain. Its target is not known. The sequence runs out 3 residues before the end of the CDR3; the remainder is reconstructed from the germline J gene. The data were obtained in a study of T cells in women clearing cervical HPV infection. Whole-study context: Controls' single incident HPV16 infection cleared within 12 months without precancer. The study, taken as a whole, reports: TRBV6-7 abundance was lower in cases than controls (roughly 0.12% versus 0.15%). CIN3+ cases had significantly higher TCR repertoire richness than controls, but evenness did not differ.

The CDR3 has 13 residues. Germline loops: CDR1 SEHNR, CDR2 FQNEAQ (reference sequence). MY09/MY11 PCR detected cervical HPV DNA; dot-blot assigned genotypes. Produced via immunoSEQ multiplex PCR; TCRdb's table is partial and in-frame only. In total, the table holds around 39,000 clones. The chain carries TRBV7-9 and TRBJ1-1; a weak D match, TRBD1 (6 bases). This TCR derives from a woman between 18 and 70 years old with a cervical HPV16 infection that either progressed to CIN3+ or cleared (not recorded which). The sample consisted of blood buffy coat. CDR3 residues: CASSPLGGFEAFF. The sequenced part of the CDR3 DNA is TGTGCCAGCAGCCCCTTAGGGGGTTTTGAG.